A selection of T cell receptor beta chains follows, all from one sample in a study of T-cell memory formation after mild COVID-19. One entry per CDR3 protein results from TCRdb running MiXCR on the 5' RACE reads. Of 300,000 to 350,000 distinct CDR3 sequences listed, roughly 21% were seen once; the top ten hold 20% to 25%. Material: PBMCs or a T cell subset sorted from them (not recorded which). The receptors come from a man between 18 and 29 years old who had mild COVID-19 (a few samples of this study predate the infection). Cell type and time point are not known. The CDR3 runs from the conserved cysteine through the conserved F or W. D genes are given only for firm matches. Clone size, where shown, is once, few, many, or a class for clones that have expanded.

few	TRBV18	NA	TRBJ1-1	TGTGCCAGCTCACCGTCCGGGACACGAAACACTGAAGCTTTCTTT	CASSPSGTRNTEAFF
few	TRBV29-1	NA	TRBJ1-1	TGCAGCGTTGAGTCACCGCAAAACACTGAAGCTTTCTTT	CSVESPQNTEAFF
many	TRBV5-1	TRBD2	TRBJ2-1	TGCGCCAGCAAAACTAGCGGGGGAGCCGCTTACAATGAGCAGTTCTTC	CASKTSGGAAYNEQFF
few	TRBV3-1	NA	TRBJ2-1	TGTGCCAGCAGCCAAAACAGGTTCGAGGGAAATGAGCAGTTCTTC	CASSQNRFEGNEQFF
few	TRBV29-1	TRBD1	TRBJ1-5	TGCAGCGCGGGGTGGGCAGGGGGGCAGCCCCAGCATTTT	CSAGWAGGQPQHF
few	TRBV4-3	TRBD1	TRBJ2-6	TGCGCCAGCAGCCAACTCCTCGGACAGGGGGCTGGGGCCAACGTCCTGACTTTC	CASSQLLGQGAGANVLTF
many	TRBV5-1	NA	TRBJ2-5	TGCGCCAGCCGTACTAGCCCGGGGGAGACCCAGTACTTC	CASRTSPGETQYF
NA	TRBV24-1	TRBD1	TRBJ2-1	TGTGCCACCAAGGAGACAGGGTCCGACAATGAGCAGTTCTTC	CATKETGSDNEQFF
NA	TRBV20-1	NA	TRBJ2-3	TGCAGTGCTAGAGATAACACAGATACGCAGTATTTT	CSARDNTDTQYF
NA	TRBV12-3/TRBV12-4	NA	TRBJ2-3	TGTGCCAGCAGTCCCCCACCCAGGACCACAGATACGCAGTATTTT	CASSPPPRTTDTQYF
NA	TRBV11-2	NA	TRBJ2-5	TGTGCCAGCATCAAAGGGGGGGAAGAGACCCAGTACTTC	CASIKGGEETQYF
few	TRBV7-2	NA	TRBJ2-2	TGTGCCAGCAGCTTAGTTGCGGAGCGGACGATGGGGGAGCTGTTTTTT	CASSLVAERTMGELFF
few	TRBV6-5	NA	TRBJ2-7	TGTGCCAGCAGTGACTACTCCTACGAGCAGTACTTC	CASSDYSYEQYF
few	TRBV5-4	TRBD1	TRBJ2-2	TGTGCCAGCAGCAACGGACAGGAGAACACCGGGGAGCTGTTTTTT	CASSNGQENTGELFF
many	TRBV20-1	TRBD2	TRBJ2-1	TGCAGTGCTAGATCACTAGCGGGGGATCCACGTTACAATGAGCAGTTCTTC	CSARSLAGDPRYNEQFF
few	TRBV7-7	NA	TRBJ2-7	TGTGCCAGCAGCCAGGGTCCAGGGTCCTACGAGCAGTACTTC	CASSQGPGSYEQYF
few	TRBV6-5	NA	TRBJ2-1	TGTGCCAGCAGTTACTCGCGGGGCTCCTACAATGAGCAGTTCTTC	CASSYSRGSYNEQFF
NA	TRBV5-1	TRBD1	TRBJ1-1	TGCGCCAGCAGCTTTTCTCCAGGGGGATCCACTGAAGCTTTCTTT	CASSFSPGGSTEAFF
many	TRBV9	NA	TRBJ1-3	TGTGCCAGCGGGTTGCGAAACACCATATATTTT	CASGLRNTIYF
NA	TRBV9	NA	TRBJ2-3	TGTGCCAGCAGCGTAGTTACAGATACGCAGTATTTT	CASSVVTDTQYF
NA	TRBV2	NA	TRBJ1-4	TGTGCCAGCTCCCCCATTTGGGAAAAACTGTTTTTT	CASSPIWEKLFF
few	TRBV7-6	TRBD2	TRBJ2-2	TGTGCCAGCAGCTTAGCCGCCAGACTAGCGAACGGGGAGCTGTTTTTT	CASSLAARLANGELFF
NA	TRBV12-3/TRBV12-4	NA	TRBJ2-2	TGTGCCAGCAGCCCGGACAGCTTCACCGGGGAGCTGTTTTTT	CASSPDSFTGELFF
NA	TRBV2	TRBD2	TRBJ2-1	TGTGCCAGCAGTGAAGATCCAGCGGGGGGCCAAAGACCGGTCTTC	CASSEDPAGGQRPVF
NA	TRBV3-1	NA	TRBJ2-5	TGTGCCAGCAGCCAAGATGGGGCCTTGGCGGGTCAAGAGACCCAGTACTTC	CASSQDGALAGQETQYF
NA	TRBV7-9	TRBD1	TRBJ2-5	TGTGCCAGCAGCTCTCAGGTGACAGGGTTGGCCCAAGAGACCCAGTACTTC	CASSSQVTGLAQETQYF
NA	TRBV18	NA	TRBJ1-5	TGTGCCAGCTCACCAGAAGGGAGTCAGCCCCAGCATTTT	CASSPEGSQPQHF
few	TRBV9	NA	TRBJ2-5	NA	CASSVDSGQGETQYF
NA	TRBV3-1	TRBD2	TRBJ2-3	TGTGCCAGCAGCCGTCGTAGGCGGGGGGGCCGGTCAGATACGCAGTATTTT	CASSRRRRGGRSDTQYF